Sequencing of this TCR beta chain was carried out in a study of T-cell reconstitution after alpha-beta-depleted transplantation in children. V was trimmed by 2 bases and J by 4 bases, leaving 11 bases between them. The CDR3 contains 14 residues. Germline V lookup: CDR1 SQVTM, CDR2 ANQGSEA. This clonotype has more than one count but fewer than ten. Antigen: not known. Study outcomes and limitations: It was newly produced T cells that mostly accounted for T-cell counts and diversity one year after transplant. Several hundred expanded graft clones reportedly gave rise to the alpha-beta T cells present about two months after transplant.

TCRbeta library preparation incorporated unique molecular identifiers. In TCRdb, the PCR reads were re-called with MiXCR into one record per CDR3 protein. Of some 830,000 distinct CDR3 sequences listed, around 17% are singletons. The J gene is TRBJ1-4, the V gene TRBV29-1; D not certain. The material sequenced was PBMCs, mostly from graft donor cells, taken 360 days after TCRalphabeta/CD19-depleted stem cell transplant. The source of this sequence is a male patient aged 10 to 17 who had a stem cell transplant for acute lymphoblastic leukemia, so the T cells may come from the graft donor. CDR3 bases: TGCAGCGTTGAATTAGAGGAGAATAATGAAAAACTGTTTTTT. Protein: CSVELEENNEKLFF.